This T cell receptor (beta chain) originates from a study of early T cells in non-severe SARS-CoV-2 infection. This clonotype showed up just a few times. MiXCR, run by TCRdb on the 5' RACE reads, gives a single entry per CDR3 protein. The sample has roughly 50,000 distinct CDR3 sequences, roughly 7.6% seen once. The sequence was collected from an adult who was a healthcare worker with PCR-confirmed SARS-CoV-2 infection or an uninfected control (not recorded which). This sample comprised whole blood, obtained at baseline.

As DNA, the CDR3 is TGCAGTGCTAGAGAGAGCGCAGGGAGCTCCTACGAGCAGTACTTC. Protein sequence: CSARESAGSSYEQYF. J is TRBJ2-7 and V is TRBV20-1; D might be TRBD1 or TRBD2, each matching 5 bases. The CDR3 is 15 residues long. Between the trimmed V and J ends, which lost 0 bases and 0 bases, there was a span of 12 bases. Germline V CDR1 and CDR2: DFQATT, SNEGSKA (reference sequence).